This entry is about one T cell receptor (beta chain). Its antigen remains unknown. This sample was included in a study of shared clonotypes between healthy human individuals. Study-wide background: Three men and a couple of women, aged 18 to 49, were donors. Study-wide findings and caveats: The represented genetic and exposure-history diversity was limited by the small number of donors. A few donors had 5% to 6% of their naive CD4 clonotypes in common.

Assay used: immunoSEQ multiplex PCR; TCRdb lists only in-frame clones, some missing. The sample lists about a million clones; less than 85% were seen once. Per the germline V gene, CDR1 is KGHSH and CDR2 is LQKENI. The CDR3 contains 15 residues. Trimming cost V 0 bases and J 7 bases; bases outside gene matches: 6. Within Nashville, Tennessee resided all donors, each a Caucasian adult. Sequenced material: memory CD4+ T cells sorted from blood. Specified subset: CD45RA-negative fraction. This TCR came from a man between 18 and 35 years old in good health. This chain links TRBV18 with TRBJ2-1; 7 nucleotides match TRBD2. CDR3: CASSPPGGIGNEQFF. CDR3 sequence (DNA): TGTGCCAGCTCACCACCGGGAGGGATAGGAAATGAGCAGTTCTTC.